This T cell receptor (beta chain) was recovered during a study of tumor-infiltrating lymphocytes in primary liver carcinoma. Looking at the study overall: Ranging in age from 30 to 69 years, the patients were men and women. Lesions, classed as T1-T3 N0M0, spanned about 4.2 to 11 cm across. Per sample, productive TCRbeta reads numbered roughly 3.5 to 7.13 million, similar across tissue types.

Unsorted bulk tissue (about 20-32 mg) underwent RNA and DNA co-extraction. The study enrolled treatment-naive patients with chronic HBV infection. TCR beta cDNA came from approximately 490 ng total RNA, primed with a constant-region primer. Researchers made the TCR beta libraries by running three nested multiplex PCR rounds with slightly modified ARM-PCR. Running 9 to 11 cycles apiece, the first two PCR rounds relied on TRBV1-TRBV30 forward primers together with a C-beta reverse primer. Each CDR3 protein is one row after TCRdb ran MiXCR on the multiplex PCR reads. The sample consists of about 96,000 distinct CDR3 sequences, 65% to 70% of them appearing once. A word on this clonotype: The missing conserved phenylalanine or tryptophan at the end of this CDR3 makes a read error likely.

CDR1 is SGHVS, CDR2 FQNEAQ, per germline. The CDR3 extends over 16 amino acids. After removal of 1 base from V and 6 bases from J, the junction contained 7 bases not matched to a gene. The clonotype was recovered from a man between 40 and 49 years old with primary liver carcinoma and hepatitis B virus infection. V usage is TRBV7-8 and J usage is TRBJ2-1; 9 positions match TRBD2. Source material: tumor-adjacent normal liver tissue. The CDR3 DNA is TGTGCCAGCAGCTTAGGGATCTCTAGCGGGACCAATGAGCAGTTCTTA. Residues: CASSLGISSGTNEQFL.